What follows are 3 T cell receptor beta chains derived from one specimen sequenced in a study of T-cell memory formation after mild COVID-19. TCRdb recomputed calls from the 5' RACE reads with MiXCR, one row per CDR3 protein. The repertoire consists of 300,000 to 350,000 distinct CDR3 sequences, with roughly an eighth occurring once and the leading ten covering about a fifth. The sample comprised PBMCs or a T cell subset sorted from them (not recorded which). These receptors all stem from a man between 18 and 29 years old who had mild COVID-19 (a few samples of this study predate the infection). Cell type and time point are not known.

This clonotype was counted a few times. In nucleotides, the CDR3 is TGTGCCATCAGCCGGGGGGCCCCTATGAACACTGAAGCTTTCTTT. Amino acids: CAISRGAPMNTEAFF. V is TRBV10-3 and J is TRBJ1-1; D possibly corresponds to TRBD1 (6 bases). This CDR3 has 15 residues. V lost 6 bases to trimming and J lost 0 bases, with 14 bases between them. Looked up from germline, CDR1 is ENHRY and CDR2 is SYGVKD.

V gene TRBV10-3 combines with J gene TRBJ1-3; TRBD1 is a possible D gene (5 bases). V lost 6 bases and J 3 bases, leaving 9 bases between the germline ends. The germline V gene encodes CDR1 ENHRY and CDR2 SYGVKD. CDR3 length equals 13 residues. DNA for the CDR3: TGTGCCATCAGAATGACAGATGGAAACACCATATATTTT. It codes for CAIRMTDGNTIYF.

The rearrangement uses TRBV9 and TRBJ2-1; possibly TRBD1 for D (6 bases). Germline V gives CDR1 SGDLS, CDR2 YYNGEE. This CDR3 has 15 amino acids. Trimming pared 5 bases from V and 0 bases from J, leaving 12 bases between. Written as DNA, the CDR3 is TGTGCCAGCAGTCCGGACAGATTCTCCTACAATGAGCAGTTCTTC. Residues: CASSPDRFSYNEQFF.